The clone carrying this TCR beta chain was picked up a small number of times. V lost 1 base to trimming and J lost 9 bases, with 14 bases between them. The CDR3 runs to 14 residues. CDR1 is SGDLS, CDR2 YYNGEE, per germline. This specimen belongs to a study of T cells after yellow fever vaccination. Study details: Any fraction with a low cell number was prepared using SMART-Seq v4 Ultra Low Input.

Synthesis of TCR cDNA relied on 5'RACE template switching, which attached a universal primer site and UMIs. TCRdb itself ran the 5' RACE reads through MiXCR, one entry per CDR3 protein. The sample lists roughly 330,000 distinct CDR3 sequences, roughly 7% occurring once. The sequence derives from a man aged 18 to 30 who received the YFV17D yellow fever vaccine. Source: PBMCs, taken roughly seven weeks after the first yellow fever vaccination. The rearrangement joins TRBV9 to TRBJ2-1, with a possible D match to TRBD1 (6 bases). Here the CDR3 DNA reads TGTGCCAGCAGCGTACGAACAGGGTCTCCTGAGCAGTTCTTC. Protein product: CASSVRTGSPEQFF.